The clone carrying this TCR beta chain has ten or more counts. The target antigen is unknown. This sample was taken from a study of T cells in Graves' hyperthyroidism and ophthalmopathy. Overall study results and limits: Expanded thyroid clonotypes (above 0.001) were mostly also found in blood.

Individuals with ophthalmopathy presented a Clinical Activity Score of at least 3, a NOSPECS grade of at least 4 and a duration under 3 months. A patient was excluded if there was uncontrolled infection, other autoimmune disease, pregnancy or lactation. Using RNA transcripts as the source, TCR beta CDR3 regions were amplified. HTBI primers were employed in a first-round RT-PCR of the TCR CDR3. TCRdb passed the multiplex PCR reads through MiXCR, listing each CDR3 protein once. The sample records about 530,000 distinct CDR3 sequences, 17% being singletons. The TCR sequence derives from a woman younger than 35 with Graves' ophthalmopathy. Sequencing input: blood.

CDR3 loop: CASSTGAYGYTF. Here the CDR3 DNA reads TGTGCCAGCAGTACAGGGGCCTATGGCTACACCTTC. The gene calls are TRBV28 and TRBJ1-2; TRBD1 matches at 7 bases. CDR3 length: 12 amino acids. Trimming cost V 5 bases and J 4 bases; bases outside gene matches: 1. Germline CDR1 and CDR2: MDHEN and SYDVKM.